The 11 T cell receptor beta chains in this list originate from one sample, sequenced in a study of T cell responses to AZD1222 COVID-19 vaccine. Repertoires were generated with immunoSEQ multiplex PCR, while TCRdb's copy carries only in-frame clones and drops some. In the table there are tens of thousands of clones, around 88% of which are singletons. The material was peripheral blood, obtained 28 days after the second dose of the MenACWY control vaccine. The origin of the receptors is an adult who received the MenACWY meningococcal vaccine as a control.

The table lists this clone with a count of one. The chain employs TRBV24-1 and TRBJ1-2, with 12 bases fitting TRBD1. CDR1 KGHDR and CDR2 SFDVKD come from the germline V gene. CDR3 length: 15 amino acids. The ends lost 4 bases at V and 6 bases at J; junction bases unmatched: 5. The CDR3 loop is CATSDPGTGGDGYTF. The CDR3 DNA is TGTGCCACCAGTGACCCCGGGACAGGGGGCGATGGCTACACCTTC.

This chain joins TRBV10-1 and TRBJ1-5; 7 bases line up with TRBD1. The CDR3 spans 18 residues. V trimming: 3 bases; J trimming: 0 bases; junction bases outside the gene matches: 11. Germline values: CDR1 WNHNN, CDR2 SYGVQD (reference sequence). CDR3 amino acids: CASSDLERGGPSNQPQHF. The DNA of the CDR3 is TGCGCCAGCAGTGATCTCGAGAGAGGGGGCCCTAGCAATCAGCCCCAGCATTTT.

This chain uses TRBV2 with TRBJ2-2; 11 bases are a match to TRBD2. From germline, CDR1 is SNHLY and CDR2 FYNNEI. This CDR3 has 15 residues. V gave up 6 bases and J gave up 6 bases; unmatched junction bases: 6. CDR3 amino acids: CASRRLAGIAGELFF. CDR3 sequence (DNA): TGTGCCAGCAGACGACTAGCGGGGATCGCCGGGGAGCTGTTTTTT.

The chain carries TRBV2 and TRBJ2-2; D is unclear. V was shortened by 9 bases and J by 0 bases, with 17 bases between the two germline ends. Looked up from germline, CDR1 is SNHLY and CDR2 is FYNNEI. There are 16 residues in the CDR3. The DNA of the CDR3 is TGTGCCAGTAAAAACCGCGATGCCTCGAACACCGGGGAGCTGTTTTTT. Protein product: CASKNRDASNTGELFF.

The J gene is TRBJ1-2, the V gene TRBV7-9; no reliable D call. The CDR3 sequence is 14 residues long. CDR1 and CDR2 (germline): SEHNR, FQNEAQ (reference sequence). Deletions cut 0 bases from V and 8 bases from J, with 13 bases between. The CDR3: CASSLASGVVGYTF. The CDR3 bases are TGTGCCAGCAGCTTAGCTTCAGGCGTGGTGGGCTACACCTTC.

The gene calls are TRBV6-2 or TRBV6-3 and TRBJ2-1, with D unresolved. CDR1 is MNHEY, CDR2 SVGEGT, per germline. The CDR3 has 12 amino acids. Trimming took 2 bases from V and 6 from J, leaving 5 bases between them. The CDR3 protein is CASSYAVNEQFF. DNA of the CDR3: TGTGCCAGCAGTTACGCCGTCAATGAGCAGTTCTTC.

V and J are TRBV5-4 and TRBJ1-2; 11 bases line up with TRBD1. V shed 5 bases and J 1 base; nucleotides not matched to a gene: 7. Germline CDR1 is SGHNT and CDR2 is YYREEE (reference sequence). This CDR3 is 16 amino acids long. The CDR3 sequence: CASSPGQGAHNYGYTF. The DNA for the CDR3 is TGTGCCAGCAGTCCAGGACAGGGGGCTCATAACTATGGCTACACCTTC.

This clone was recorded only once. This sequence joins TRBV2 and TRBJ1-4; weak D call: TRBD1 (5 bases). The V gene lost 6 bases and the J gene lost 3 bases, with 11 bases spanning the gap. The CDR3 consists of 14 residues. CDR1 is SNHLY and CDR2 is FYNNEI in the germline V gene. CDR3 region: CASSTGPANEKLFF. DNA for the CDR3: TGTGCCAGCAGCACAGGCCCGGCTAATGAAAAACTGTTTTTT. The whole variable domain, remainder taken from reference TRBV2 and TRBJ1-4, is EPEVTQTPSHQVTQMGQEVILRCVPISNHLYFYWYRQILGQKVEFLVSFYNNEISEKSEIFDDQFSVERPDGSNFTLKIRSTKLEDSAMYFCASSTGPANEKLFFGSGTQLSVL.

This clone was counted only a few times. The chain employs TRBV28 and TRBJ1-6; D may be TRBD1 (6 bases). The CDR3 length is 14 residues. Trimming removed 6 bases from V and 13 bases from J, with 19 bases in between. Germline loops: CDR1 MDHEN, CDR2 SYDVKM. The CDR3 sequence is CASRPGGYGDPLHF. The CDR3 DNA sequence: TGTGCCAGCAGACCCGGGGGCTATGGAGACCCCCTCCACTTT.

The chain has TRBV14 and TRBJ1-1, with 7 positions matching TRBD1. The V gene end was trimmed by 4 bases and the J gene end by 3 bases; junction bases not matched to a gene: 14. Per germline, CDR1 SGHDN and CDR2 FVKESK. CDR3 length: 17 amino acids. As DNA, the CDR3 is TGTGCCAGCAGCCTAGACAGGGAAAACGCTTGGGACACTGAAGCTTTCTTT. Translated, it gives CASSLDRENAWDTEAFF.

CDR3 in amino acids: CASSSGGGELFF. The CDR3 DNA reads as TGTGCCAGTAGTTCGGGGGGCGGGGAGCTGTTTTTT. This chain joins TRBV19 and TRBJ2-2, with 7 bases aligning to TRBD2. CDR3 length: 12 residues. Germline CDR1 and CDR2: LNHDA and SQIVND (reference sequence). V shed 5 bases, J shed 7 bases, and the junction held 1 base outside the gene matches. Supplemented by reference TRBV19 and TRBJ2-2, the full variable domain reads DGGITQSPKYLFRKEGQNVTLSCEQNLNHDAMYWYRQDPGQGLRLIYYSQIVNDFQKGDIAEGYSVSREKKESFPLTVTSAQKNPTAFYLCASSSGGGELFFGEGSRLTVL.